The table lists the clone carrying this T cell receptor beta chain with many counts. Its specificity is unknown. Exclusion criteria comprised uncontrolled infection, other autoimmune disease, pregnancy or lactation. Source material for PBMCs was more than 9.5 ml fresh peripheral blood. There were TCR beta CDR3 regions amplified from RNA transcripts. First-round RT-PCR targeting the TCR CDR3 was performed with the HTBI primer set. TCRdb ran MiXCR on the multiplex PCR reads and lists one entry per CDR3 protein. The data hold roughly 290,000 distinct CDR3 sequences, with about a sixth observed a single time. This CDR3 has 16 residues. The germline gives CDR1 DFQATT, CDR2 SNEGSKA (reference sequence). V dropped 2 bases and J dropped 0 bases, with 17 bases sitting between them. The data were obtained in a study of T cells in Graves' hyperthyroidism and ophthalmopathy. Study background: Initial diagnosis, before any treatment, was when peripheral blood was collected.

Overall study results and limits: Clonotypes that were expanded in thyroid above 0.001 mostly appeared in blood too.

The sequence was collected from a woman aged 55-69 years with Graves' ophthalmopathy. The rearrangement uses TRBV20-1 and TRBJ2-7; perhaps TRBD2 as D (6 bases). The sample taken for sequencing was blood. CDR3 DNA: TGCAGTGCTAGACCGGTTTTAGGCGGGGTCTCCTACGAGCAGTACTTC. Its translation: CSARPVLGGVSYEQYF.